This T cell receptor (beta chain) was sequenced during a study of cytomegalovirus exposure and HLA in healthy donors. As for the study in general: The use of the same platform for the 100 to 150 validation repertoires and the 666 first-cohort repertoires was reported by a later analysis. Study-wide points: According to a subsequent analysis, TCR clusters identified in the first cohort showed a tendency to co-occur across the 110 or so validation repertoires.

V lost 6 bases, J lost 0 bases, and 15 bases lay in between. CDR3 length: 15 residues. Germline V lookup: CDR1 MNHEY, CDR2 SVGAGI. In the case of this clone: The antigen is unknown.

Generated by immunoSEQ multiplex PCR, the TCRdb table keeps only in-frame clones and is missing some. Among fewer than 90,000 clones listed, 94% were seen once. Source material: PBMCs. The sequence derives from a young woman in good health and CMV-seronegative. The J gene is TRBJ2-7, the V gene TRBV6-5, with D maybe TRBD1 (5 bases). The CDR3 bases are TGTGCCAGCAGAGGACGGCAGGGTAGCTCCTACGAGCAGTACTTC. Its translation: CASRGRQGSSYEQYF.